The clone carrying this T cell receptor (beta chain) was counted once. Its antigen is currently unknown. This entry comes from a study of cytomegalovirus exposure and HLA in healthy donors. General study results and limits: Compared with the roughly 730-donor mean, an Asian-associated ancestry cluster reportedly had fewer N-insertions, according to a later analysis. Productive status was seen about 87% or about 30% of the time for most TCR beta V segments in an earlier analysis.

PCR primers comprised 60 Vbeta and 13 Jbeta primers. Data came from immunoSEQ multiplex PCR; TCRdb stores just in-frame clones and leaves some out. The data contain around 100,000 clones, 70% to 80% of them singletons. Sequenced sample: PBMCs. The clonotype comes from a woman in her 40s in good health and CMV-seropositive.

The DNA for the CDR3 is TGTGCCACCAGCTCTCGATCAGGGTATCTCGACTATGGCTACACCTTC. As protein: CATSSRSGYLDYGYTF. The chain is built from TRBV15 and TRBJ1-2; TRBD1 might be the D (5 bases). CDR3 length: 16 amino acids. The V gene's germline CDR1 is LNHNV and CDR2 YYDKDF (reference sequence). Trimming took 5 bases from V and 3 from J, leaving 19 bases between them.